The 26 T cell receptor beta chains below were found in one sample sequenced in a study of blood T cells in healthy people across ages. Primers used in a second PCR of roughly 7 to 12 cycles were a sample-barcoded 5' primer and a J-beta primer mix. TCRdb passed the 5' RACE reads through MiXCR, listing each CDR3 protein once. Found here are 950,000 to 1,200,000 distinct CDR3 sequences, around two fifths of them singletons; the top ten hold over 10%. The sample taken for sequencing was blood. Source of these receptors: a young man in good health.

This clonotype was seen a handful of times. The chain joins TRBV10-3 to TRBJ2-3, with 8 bases identical to TRBD2. V was pared by 10 bases and J by 5 bases, with 14 bases of the junction left unmatched. CDR1 ENHRY and CDR2 SYGVKD come from the germline V gene. The CDR3 length is 15 residues. CDR3 residues: CASQGRGLVGDTQYF. The CDR3 coding sequence is TGTGCCAGCCAAGGTCGGGGACTAGTTGGAGATACGCAGTATTTT.

The V and J genes are TRBV19 and TRBJ1-5; 7 bases map to TRBD1. CDR1 is LNHDA and CDR2 is SQIVND in the germline V gene (reference sequence). With V trimmed by 3 bases and J by 5 bases, 7 bases remained unmatched. The CDR3 totals 15 residues. The CDR3 DNA follows: TGTGCCAGTAGTATCGACAGGGAGAGGGATCAGCCCCAGCATTTT. This codes for CASSIDRERDQPQHF.

A note on this clonotype: This sequence may be a read error, since a much larger clone differs from it by one base. This chain connects TRBV29-1 to TRBJ1-2, with D perhaps matching TRBD1 (6 bases). CDR3 length: 13 residues. Germline V CDR1 and CDR2: SQVTM, ANQGSEA. CDR3 nucleotide sequence: TGCAGCGTTGAGGGGGCCTCTAACTATGACTACACCTTC. This translates into CSVEGASNYDYTF.

V and J are TRBV11-2 and TRBJ1-1; D is unresolved. CDR1 and CDR2 from the germline V gene are SGHAT and FQNNGV. Trimming left V 0 bases short and J 1 base short, with 9 bases between. This CDR3 has 15 amino acids. The CDR3 spells CASSLDWTGNTEAFF. The CDR3 bases are TGTGCCAGCAGCTTAGACTGGACGGGGAACACTGAAGCTTTCTTT.

This rearrangement joins TRBV6-5 to TRBJ1-1, with D possibly TRBD1 on 6 matching bases. The CDR3 covers 15 residues. The germline gives CDR1 MNHEY, CDR2 SVGAGI. Deletions cut 7 bases from V and 5 bases from J, with 20 bases between. The CDR3 DNA reads as TGTGCCAGCAACAGGGCAGGGATGGTAAGGACTGAAGCTTTCTTT. Protein sequence: CASNRAGMVRTEAFF.

This clonotype was counted a few times. This chain uses TRBV6-2 or TRBV6-3 with TRBJ2-1; TRBD1 aligns across 8 bases. The CDR3 sequence is 14 residues long. Germline loops: CDR1 MNHEY, CDR2 SVGEGT. With V trimmed by 6 bases and J by 7 bases, 8 bases remained unmatched. In nucleotides, the CDR3 is TGTGCCAGCAGCACAGGGGGTGGGGGAAATGAGCAGTTCTTC. Translating it yields CASSTGGGGNEQFF.

The chain carries TRBV25-1 and TRBJ1-2; D perhaps matches TRBD1 (5 bases). Looked up from germline, CDR1 is MGHDK and CDR2 is SYGVNS. The CDR3 totals 17 residues. V lost 4 bases to trimming and J lost 4 bases, with 22 bases between them. CDR3 protein: CASSGRGRETQLYGYTF. DNA of the CDR3: TGTGCCAGCAGTGGCCGGGGCAGGGAGACCCAACTCTATGGCTACACCTTC.

The chain uses TRBV12-3 or TRBV12-4 and TRBJ2-4; tentatively, D is TRBD1 (6 bases). The tail of the sequence fits TRBJ2-7 better, so the J call may be wrong. The CDR3 has 16 residues. The CDR3: CASSPSPGQGSIEQYF. The DNA for the CDR3 is TGTGCCAGCAGTCCATCCCCCGGTCAGGGGTCTATCGAGCAGTACTTC.

This clonotype has just one count. The DNA for the CDR3 is TGTGCCAGCAGCACGGACGTACACCTCCAATATGGCTACACCTTC. This gives the protein CASSTDVHLQYGYTF. The J gene is TRBJ1-2, the V gene TRBV7-8; D gene ambiguous. V was shortened by 5 bases and J by 5 bases, with 18 bases between the two germline ends. Germline CDR1 and CDR2: SGHVS and FQNEAQ. CDR3 length equals 15 residues.

This sequence joins TRBV7-2 and TRBJ2-5, with 10 positions matching TRBD1. The DNA end lines up better with TRBJ2-7; the J call may be wrong. Per the germline V gene, CDR1 is SGHTA and CDR2 is FQGNSA. CDR3 length: 16 amino acids. The CDR3 nucleotides read TGTGCCAGCAGCCTCGCCGGGACAGGGGTTCTCTACGAGCAGTACTTC. As protein: CASSLAGTGVLYEQYF.

This clonotype occurred a few times. This chain uses TRBV10-3 with TRBJ2-7; TRBD1 matches 8 bases. Germline lookup yields CDR1 ENHRY and CDR2 SYGVKD. The CDR3 totals 14 residues. The V and J ends lost 4 bases and 2 bases, in that order; junction bases with no gene match: 4. CDR3 nucleotide sequence: TGTGCCATCAGTGCCGGGACAGGACCCTACGAGCAGTACTTC. The encoded protein is CAISAGTGPYEQYF.

In its sample, this clonotype was seen many times. V gene TRBV29-1 combines with J gene TRBJ2-3; 8 nucleotides line up with TRBD1. The CDR3 runs to 13 residues. CDR1 and CDR2 from the germline V gene are SQVTM and ANQGSEA. Losses at the gene ends were 5 bases for V and 2 bases for J; bases not matched to a gene: 3. The CDR3 DNA follows: TGCAGCGTTCAGGGGGCGGACACAGATACGCAGTATTTT. This codes for CSVQGADTDTQYF.

J is TRBJ1-5 and V is TRBV20-1, with D possibly TRBD1 on 5 matching bases. Germline values: CDR1 DFQATT, CDR2 SNEGSKA (reference sequence). Trimming stripped 5 bases from V and 4 bases from J, with 15 bases between. This CDR3 is 14 amino acids long. The CDR3 loop is CSAGTRTLNQPQHF. The CDR3 nucleotides read TGCAGTGCTGGGACGAGGACACTTAATCAGCCCCAGCATTTT.

The CDR3 here is CASSQDVGTGNEQFF. The CDR3 bases are TGTGCCAGCAGCCAAGATGTTGGGACCGGGAATGAGCAGTTCTTC. This chain uses TRBV3-1 with TRBJ2-1; D is possibly TRBD1 or TRBD2 (5 bases each). CDR1 is LGHDT, CDR2 YNNKEL, per germline (reference sequence). The V end was cut by 0 bases, the J end by 7 bases, with 13 bases between. The CDR3 has 15 residues.

The count of this clonotype is one. The V and J genes are TRBV27 and TRBJ2-3, with a possible D match to TRBD1 (7 bases). The V end lost 3 bases, the J end lost 0 bases, and 19 bases lay between the germline ends. This CDR3 comprises 18 residues. Germline V gene data show CDR1 as MNHEY and CDR2 as SMNVEV (reference sequence). The CDR3 loop is CASSLEGALAASTDTQYF. CDR3 in DNA: TGTGCCAGCAGTTTGGAGGGGGCCCTCGCCGCTAGCACAGATACGCAGTATTTT.

Notes on this clonotype: This sequence may be a read error, since a much larger clone differs from it by one base. The chain recombines TRBV10-3 with TRBJ1-2; 10 nucleotides agree with TRBD1. Germline-derived CDR1 and CDR2 are ENHRY and SYGVKD. V gave up 5 bases and J gave up 4 bases; unmatched junction bases: 4. The CDR3 runs to 14 residues. The CDR3 reads CAISLGQGVYGYTF. CDR3 DNA: TGTGCCATCAGTCTTGGACAGGGGGTCTATGGCTACACCTTC.

This clonotype was found many times. The germline gene is not matched at one end of the junction; a read error may be the cause. The chain employs TRBV6-6 and TRBJ2-7, with D perhaps TRBD1 (5 bases). The CDR3 covers 15 residues. The germline CDR1 and CDR2 sequences are MNHNY and SVGAGI (reference sequence). CDR3 nucleotide sequence: TGTGCCAGCAGTGACTCAGGGCTCCACGGGTACGAGCAGTACTTC. Its translation: CASSDSGLHGYEQYF.

The chain recombines TRBV2 with TRBJ2-1, with D perhaps TRBD1 or TRBD2 (5 bases each). The J call is uncertain, as TRBJ2-7 better fits the DNA end. Germline V gives CDR1 SNHLY, CDR2 FYNNEI. This CDR3 is built from 16 residues. The DNA of the CDR3 is TGTGCCAGCAGTGGGCCCGCAGGGAGCTCCTACAATGAGCAGTACTTC. Its protein product is CASSGPAGSSYNEQYF.

The chain links TRBV15 to TRBJ2-7, with TRBD1 as a possible D gene (6 bases). Per the germline V gene, CDR1 is LNHNV and CDR2 is YYDKDF (reference sequence). This CDR3 has 13 residues. Trimming removed 3 bases from V and 4 bases from J, with 10 bases in between. This CDR3 reads CATSRARGYEQYF. The CDR3 DNA sequence: TGTGCCACCAGCAGGGCCAGGGGTTACGAGCAGTACTTC.

The J gene is TRBJ2-3, the V gene TRBV7-9; no clear D. The CDR3 loop spans 11 amino acids. V was pared by 11 bases and J by 2 bases, with 8 bases between. CDR1 is SEHNR and CDR2 is FQNEAQ in the germline V gene (reference sequence). This CDR3 reads CAGRITDTQYF. The CDR3 nucleotides read TGTGCCGGCCGGATCACAGATACGCAGTATTTT.

Comment on this clonotype: This may arise from a read error, as a much more abundant clone is one base away. This chain joins TRBV29-1 and TRBJ2-3; 7 bases are a match to TRBD1. CDR1 and CDR2 from the germline V gene are SQVTM and ANQGSEA. The CDR3 spans 14 residues. The DNA of the CDR3 is TGCAGCGGTGAAGGCCCACCGACAGGGTTGACGCAGTATTTT. It codes for CSGEGPPTGLTQYF.

Only a few counts were recorded for this clonotype. The V call is TRBV7-9, the J call TRBJ1-2, with 7 nucleotides matching TRBD1. Germline loops: CDR1 SEHNR, CDR2 FQNEAQ (reference sequence). Trimming took 1 base from V and 8 from J; bases not matched to a gene: 13. The CDR3 loop spans 16 amino acids. CDR3 region: CASSLGGIDRDKGYTF. CDR3 nucleotides: TGTGCCAGCAGCTTAGGGGGGATCGACAGGGATAAAGGCTACACCTTC.

This clonotype was seen more than once but under ten times. This CDR3 is CASSVKEGARTDTQYF. CDR3 DNA: TGTGCCAGCAGTGTTAAGGAGGGGGCACGCACAGATACGCAGTATTTT. V usage is TRBV6-1 and J usage is TRBJ2-3, with D possibly being TRBD1 (7 bases). The V end lost 4 bases, the J end lost 1 base, and 15 bases lay between the germline ends. CDR3 length equals 16 residues. Looked up from germline, CDR1 is MNHNS and CDR2 is SASEGT.

This clonotype appeared a few times. The genes are TRBV16 and TRBJ1-1; D unresolved. The CDR3 loop spans 16 amino acids. Trimming stripped 0 bases from V and 5 bases from J, with 16 bases between. Per germline, CDR1 KGHSY and CDR2 FQNENV. This chain's CDR3 is CASSQSPGSYSTEAFF. DNA of the CDR3: TGTGCCAGCAGCCAATCCCCGGGTAGTTATTCTACTGAAGCTTTCTTT.

Concerning this clonotype itself: Given a much more abundant clone one base away, this may be a read error. V gene TRBV4-3 combines with J gene TRBJ2-3; 7 nucleotides agree with TRBD1. The CDR3 is made up of 15 amino acids. CDR1 is LGHNA and CDR2 is YSLEER in the germline V gene. The CDR3 nucleotides read TGCGCCAGCAGCCAAGTAGGGACAGAAACAGATACGCGGTATTTT. Translated: CASSQVGTETDTRYF.

This clonotype was seen a few times. The chain employs TRBV6-1 and TRBJ2-3, with 8 bases aligning to TRBD1. The CDR3 is made up of 16 amino acids. V gave up 5 bases and J gave up 5 bases; unmatched junction bases: 12. Germline assignment: CDR1 MNHNS and CDR2 SASEGT. CDR3 DNA: TGTGCCAGCAGTATCCGGACAGGGAGGTATGAAGATACGCAGTATTTT. Encoded protein: CASSIRTGRYEDTQYF.